A single sample gave rise to the 24 T cell receptor beta chains below, sequenced in a study of Tregs in tolerant kidney transplant recipients. The assay was immunoSEQ multiplex PCR, and TCRdb's table has in-frame clones only and misses some. This sample's table has 30,000 to 35,000 clones. The sample here was CD8+ T cells from blood, taken before the transplant. These receptors were collected from a human donor who received a combined kidney and bone marrow transplant.

On this clone: The CDR3 end falls 3 residues outside the read, so it is completed with the germline J gene. This chain uses TRBV20-1 with TRBJ2-4; weak D call: TRBD1 (5 bases). This CDR3 is 14 amino acids long. Trimming removed 0 bases at V and 1 base at J, with 7 bases between. CDR1 is DFQATT, CDR2 SNEGSKA, per germline (reference sequence). The CDR3 DNA, read in part, is TGCAGTGCTAGAGATAGACAGGCCAAAAACATT. Its protein product is CSARDRQAKNI. Given in full, the CDR3 is CSARDRQAKNIQYF.

Points on this clone: The read terminates 3 residues ahead of where the CDR3 ends, so the germline J gene completes it. The chain recombines TRBV11-2 with TRBJ2-7, with a tentative D call TRBD1 (6 bases). Per the germline V gene, CDR1 is SGHAT and CDR2 is FQNNGV. The V and J ends lost 3 bases and 0 bases respectively, with 9 bases between them. The CDR3 is 14 residues long. This CDR3 is CASSFSGDSYEQYF. CDR3 bases read: TGTGCCAGCAGCTTCTCAGGGGACTCCTACGAG.

For this clone: Read data end 3 residues before the CDR3 end; the end is taken from the germline J gene. The chain joins TRBV20-1 to TRBJ2-3, with D perhaps matching TRBD2 (6 bases). Germline lookup yields CDR1 DFQATT and CDR2 SNEGSKA (reference sequence). V lost 5 bases and J 2 bases, leaving 11 bases between the germline ends. The CDR3 length is 13 residues. The chain's CDR3 is CSAVGGYTDTQYF. The covered CDR3 bases are TGCAGTGCTGTCGGGGGATACACAGATACG.

A note on this clone: The read ends 3 residues before the CDR3 terminus; that terminus is restored from the germline J gene. The chain has TRBV7-6 and TRBJ2-1; TRBD2 matches at 10 bases. This CDR3 has 16 amino acids. Unmatched junction bases numbered 1, after V lost 0 bases and J lost 2 bases. Germline V gene sequence: CDR1 SGHVS, CDR2 FNYEAQ. Partial CDR3 DNA: TGTGCCAGCAGCTTAGCAACTAGCGGGGCCTACAATGAG. This translates into CASSLATSGAYNE. The whole CDR3 protein is CASSLATSGAYNEQFF.

A note on this clone: The sequenced fragment ends 3 residues before the CDR3 boundary, so the rest is inferred from the germline J gene. The genes are TRBV30 and TRBJ2-5, with 15 bases that match TRBD2. The germline V gene has CDR1 GTSNPN and CDR2 SVGIG (reference sequence). V was pared by 1 base and J by 2 bases, with 14 bases of the junction left unmatched. This CDR3 comprises 20 residues. The covered CDR3 bases are TGTGCCTGGAGTGGAAGCTTTTGGACTAGCGGGAGGGCCTATCAAGAGACC. Translating gives CAWSGSFWTSGRAYQET. The CDR3 as a whole reads CAWSGSFWTSGRAYQETQYF.

A remark on this clone: Read sequence stops 3 residues before the CDR3 end, and the germline J gene provides the missing end. The chain joins TRBV6-2 or TRBV6-3 to TRBJ2-7, with D maybe TRBD2 (6 bases). Germline CDR1 is MNHEY and CDR2 is SVGEGT. The CDR3 extends over 17 amino acids. Trimming left V 6 bases short and J 0 bases short, with 21 bases between. The CDR3 protein is CASSPEPLASGSYEQYF. CDR3 DNA (partial): TGTGCCAGCAGCCCCGAACCCCTAGCGTCGGGCTCCTACGAG.

Note on this clone: Coverage ceases 3 residues before the CDR3 finishes, and the germline J gene fills in the end. This chain connects TRBV4-2 to TRBJ2-7, with D perhaps matching TRBD2 (7 bases). The CDR3 extends over 20 amino acids. CDR1 is LGHNA and CDR2 is YNFKEQ in the germline V gene. Trimming removed 4 bases at V and 1 base at J, with 29 bases between. The part of the CDR3 DNA that was read is TGTGCCAGCAGCCCGACTTTTGTGGGGGCCGGGTTGCGGGGGTCCTACGAG. Amino acids: CASSPTFVGAGLRGSYE. The complete CDR3 sequence is CASSPTFVGAGLRGSYEQYF.

Concerning this clone itself: The read finishes 3 residues shy of the CDR3 end, and the germline J gene is used to complete it. This chain connects TRBV29-1 to TRBJ1-1, with D possibly TRBD1 on 5 matching bases. Looked up from germline, CDR1 is SQVTM and CDR2 is ANQGSEA. Trimming took 3 bases from V and 5 from J, leaving 13 bases between them. CDR3 length equals 13 residues. CDR3 in amino acids: CSVDLGGGTEAFF. Partial CDR3 DNA: TGCAGCGTTGATCTGGGTGGGGGGACTGAA.

The CDR3 bases that were read are TGTGCCAGTAGTACCAGGGACAGGGGTGGAGATACG. This encodes CASSTRDRGGDT. The entire CDR3 protein reads CASSTRDRGGDTQYF. The chain couples TRBV19 to TRBJ2-3; 10 nucleotides align to TRBD1. The read gets to within 3 residues of the CDR3 end, and the germline J gene fills in the rest. Per germline, CDR1 LNHDA and CDR2 SQIVND (reference sequence). There are 15 residues in the CDR3. V lost 4 bases and J lost 5; bases outside the gene matches: 6.

Notes on this clone: The read terminates 3 residues ahead of where the CDR3 ends, so the germline J gene completes it. This rearrangement joins TRBV6-9 to TRBJ1-5, with D perhaps TRBD1 (6 bases). This CDR3 has 14 residues. V dropped 6 bases and J dropped 4 bases, with 13 bases sitting between them. Germline lookup yields CDR1 MNHGY and CDR2 SVAAGI. CDR3 bases read: TGTGCCAGCAGCTATGGACAGAGTAATCAGCCC. Translated, it gives CASSYGQSNQP. The entire CDR3 reads CASSYGQSNQPQHF.

Regarding this clone: The read gets to within 3 residues of the CDR3 end, and the germline J gene fills in the rest. The chain is built from TRBV7-6 and TRBJ1-5; D not certain. V was cut by 4 bases and J by 9 bases, with 13 bases left in between. Germline lookup yields CDR1 SGHVS and CDR2 FNYEAQ. This CDR3 has 13 amino acids. CDR3 residues: CASSSREGGPQHF. Incomplete CDR3 DNA: TGTGCCAGCAGCTCCCGAGAGGGTGGGCCC.

Details on this clone: The CDR3 end falls 3 residues outside the read, so it is completed with the germline J gene. The V and J genes are TRBV20-1 and TRBJ2-7; 8 positions agree with TRBD1. The CDR3 spans 14 residues. V trimming: 5 bases; J trimming: 5 bases; junction bases outside the gene matches: 11. Germline lookup yields CDR1 DFQATT and CDR2 SNEGSKA (reference sequence). Partial CDR3 DNA: TGCAGTGCTGTGTGGACAGGGACTGGGAACGAG. Translation: CSAVWTGTGNE. The complete CDR3 protein is CSAVWTGTGNEQYF.

On this clone: The read is 3 residues too short to cover the CDR3 end, so that end is filled in from the germline J gene. J is TRBJ1-1 and V is TRBV20-1, with D uncertain. The germline gives CDR1 DFQATT, CDR2 SNEGSKA (reference sequence). The CDR3 spans 12 residues. CDR3 sequence reads: CSARGGEAGAFF. CDR3 bases read: TGCAGTGCTAGAGGGGGAGAGGCGGGC.

Concerning this clone: The read comes to an end 3 residues before the CDR3 does, leaving the germline J gene to fill in the end. The chain employs TRBV6-1 and TRBJ1-1; 11 nucleotides agree with TRBD1. Unmatched junction bases numbered 2, after V lost 4 bases and J lost 4 bases. Germline CDR1 MNHNS, CDR2 SASEGT. The CDR3 runs 14 residues. The sequenced CDR3 bases are TGTGCCAGCAGTGCCGGGACAGGGGGCACTGAA. Its translation: CASSAGTGGTE. The entire CDR3 reads CASSAGTGGTEAFF.

With regard to this clone: Sequencing ends 3 residues short of the CDR3 end; the germline J gene provides the rest. This chain links TRBV7-2 with TRBJ2-1; no clear D. Trimming left V 0 bases short and J 5 bases short, with 11 bases between. The CDR3 extends over 15 amino acids. The germline CDR1 and CDR2 sequences are SGHTA and FQGNSA. The CDR3 loop is CASSLATTRHNEQFF. The part of the CDR3 DNA that was read is TGTGCCAGCAGCTTAGCTACGACTCGGCACAATGAG.

In regard to this clone: The read terminates 3 residues before the CDR3 end, so the remaining end is supplied by the germline J gene. V gene TRBV7-9 combines with J gene TRBJ1-2, with a possible D match to TRBD1 (6 bases). This CDR3 has 15 amino acids. In germline, CDR1 is SEHNR, CDR2 FQNEAQ (reference sequence). Trimming removed 1 base from V and 4 bases from J, with 13 bases in between. The CDR3 loop is CASSLEGGTPYGYTF. Incomplete CDR3 DNA: TGTGCCAGCAGCTTAGAGGGGGGGACACCCTATGGC.

Concerning this clone itself: The read halts 3 residues ahead of the CDR3 end, with the missing end drawn from the germline J gene. The chain links TRBV7-6 to TRBJ1-4; 7 nucleotides align to TRBD1. The CDR3 consists of 14 residues. Germline loops: CDR1 SGHVS, CDR2 FNYEAQ. V lost 5 bases to trimming and J lost 6 bases; unmatched junction nucleotides: 6. The chain's CDR3 is CASSQQGSHEKLFF. The sequenced CDR3 bases are TGTGCCAGCAGCCAACAGGGGTCCCATGAAAAA.

Points on this clone: The CDR3 end falls 3 residues outside the read, so it is completed with the germline J gene. The rearrangement joins TRBV7-2 to TRBJ1-6, with a weak D call TRBD1 (6 bases). Trimming took off 0 bases at V and 2 bases at J, with 11 bases between the two ends. CDR1 and CDR2 from the germline V gene are SGHTA and FQGNSA. The CDR3 spans 17 residues. The CDR3 DNA, read in part, is TGTGCCAGCAGCTTAGCGCTACAGGGAGCCTATAATTCACCC. Translating gives CASSLALQGAYNSP. The complete CDR3 protein is CASSLALQGAYNSPLHF.

Regarding this clone: Read data end 3 residues before the CDR3 end; the end is taken from the germline J gene. V and J are TRBV19 and TRBJ2-5; the match to TRBD1 covers 7 bases. V shed 1 base, J shed 2 bases, and the junction held 1 base outside the gene matches. From germline, CDR1 is LNHDA and CDR2 SQIVND (reference sequence). The length of the CDR3 is 14 residues. Partial CDR3 DNA: TGTGCCAGTAGTATAGTGACAGGGCAAGAGACC. It specifies CASSIVTGQET. The entire CDR3 is CASSIVTGQETQYF. The whole variable domain, remainder taken from reference TRBV19 and TRBJ2-5, is DGGITQSPKYLFRKEGQNVTLSCEQNLNHDAMYWYRQDPGQGLRLIYYSQIVNDFQKGDIAEGYSVSREKKESFPLTVTSAQKNPTAFYLCASSIVTGQETQYFGPGTRLLVL.

Details on this clone: The read terminates 3 residues ahead of where the CDR3 ends, so the germline J gene completes it. The V gene is TRBV19, the J gene TRBJ1-4; 10 bases fit TRBD1. Germline CDR1 reads LNHDA; CDR2 reads SQIVND (reference sequence). There are 16 residues in the CDR3. V was pared by 5 bases and J by 7 bases, with 10 bases of the junction left unmatched. This CDR3 is CASSRQVRDRGEKLFF. The covered CDR3 bases are TGTGCCAGTAGTCGACAAGTCCGGGACAGGGGTGAAAAA.

A note on this clone: The junction does not match germline at one end; this may be a read error. The read is 3 residues too short to cover the CDR3 end, so that end is filled in from the germline J gene. V usage is TRBV6-4 and J usage is TRBJ2-7; 9 bases map to TRBD1. The CDR3 spans 17 residues. In germline, CDR1 is MRHNA, CDR2 SNTAGT. The CDR3 reads CASRDFGTGKFNYEQYF. The CDR3 bases that were read are TGTGCCAGCAGAGACTTTGGGACAGGGAAGTTTAACTACGAG.

About this clone itself: The read ends 3 residues shy of where the CDR3 ends; the end is completed using the germline J gene. The chain is built from TRBV5-1 and TRBJ1-1; D may be TRBD1 (6 bases). The germline gives CDR1 SGHRS, CDR2 YFSETQ. This CDR3 is built from 16 residues. Trimming shortened V by 2 bases and J by 0 bases, and 14 bases separated the two germline ends. CDR3 residues: CASSFKQGSLNTEAFF. The CDR3 DNA, read in part, is TGCGCCAGCAGCTTTAAACAGGGATCCCTGAACACTGAA.

For this clone: Read coverage stops 3 residues before the CDR3 terminus; the germline J gene supplies the remainder. The V and J genes are TRBV7-8 and TRBJ1-3; D may be TRBD1 (5 bases). The CDR3 covers 16 residues. V lost 5 bases and J 2 bases, leaving 16 bases between the germline ends. Germline V gives CDR1 SGHVS, CDR2 FQNEAQ. The part of the CDR3 DNA that was read is TGTGCCAGCAGCACCTCGACAGCCTTAACTGGAAACACC. Amino acid sequence: CASSTSTALTGNT. The full CDR3 protein reads CASSTSTALTGNTIYF.

Regarding this clone: With the read ending 3 residues before the CDR3 end, the germline J gene is used to fill in that end. This chain links TRBV20-1 with TRBJ1-4, with D possibly being TRBD1 (5 bases). This CDR3 contains 15 residues. V gave up 6 bases and J gave up 0 bases, with 14 bases separating them. Germline V gene sequence: CDR1 DFQATT, CDR2 SNEGSKA (reference sequence). This CDR3 reads CSATPDSATNEKLFF. Partial CDR3 DNA: TGCAGTGCCACCCCTGACAGTGCAACTAATGAAAAA.